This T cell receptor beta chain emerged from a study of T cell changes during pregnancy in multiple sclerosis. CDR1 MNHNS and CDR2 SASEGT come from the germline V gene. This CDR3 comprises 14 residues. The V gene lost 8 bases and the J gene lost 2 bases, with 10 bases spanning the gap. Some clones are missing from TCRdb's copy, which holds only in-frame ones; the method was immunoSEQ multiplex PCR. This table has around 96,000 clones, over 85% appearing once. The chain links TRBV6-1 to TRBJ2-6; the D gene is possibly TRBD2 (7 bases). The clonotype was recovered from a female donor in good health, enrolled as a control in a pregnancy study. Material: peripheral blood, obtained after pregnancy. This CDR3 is CASEGGPGANVLTF. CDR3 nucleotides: TGTGCCAGCGAGGGGGGGCCTGGGGCCAACGTCCTGACTTTC.